This T cell receptor (beta chain) was observed in a study of shared clonotypes between healthy human individuals (dated by TCRdb to 2018 to 2021). Concerning the study at large: The cohort included a few men and a couple of women between 18 and 49 years of age. For each donor, CD4 naive and CD4 memory were each given three plates, CD8 naive was given two plates, and CD8 memory was given one plate. To estimate repertoire size and how much clonotypes are shared between individuals, the study performed deep sequencing of blood TCR repertoires from a few healthy adults. Each donor's leukapheresis produced roughly between roughly 0.85 and 9.5 billion PBMCs. To increase sequencing depth and limit assay-specific biases, TCR repertoire library preparation and sequencing were carried out by different laboratories using diverse techniques.

Donors were healthy HIV-negative adults with no recently reported acute infections or vaccinations. Only Caucasian adults living in Nashville, Tennessee, USA were represented among the donors. CD4+ T cells were enriched through magnetic negative selection, after which naive cells were positively selected on CD45RA and the remaining negative fraction served as the memory subset. After blood collection by leukapheresis, PBMCs were isolated using Ficoll-Histopaque density gradient centrifugation and then cryopreserved in the vapor phase of liquid nitrogen. Analytical flow cytometry was used to check the purity and quantity of every magnetically sorted T cell population. Genomic DNA was isolated from every sorted fraction and measured by UV absorbance on a Nanodrop 2000c. TCR CDR3 regions were amplified from genomic DNA by multiplex PCR using the deep immunoSEQ assay. Extracted genomic DNA from each cell subset was distributed evenly across all wells of several immunoSEQ 96-well plates, and each plate was treated as a replicate. Each replicate PCR for sorted subsets received approximately 200 ng genomic DNA, equal to about 29,000 T cell genomes. Purified libraries were quantified with a Qubit 3.0 fluorometer, sized on a Bioanalyzer 2100, and re-quantified with the KAPA Library Quantification kit. Each immunoSEQ 96-well plate was sequenced on its own single-read 150-cycle Illumina NextSeq 550 flow cell. Regarding the original processing steps: The immunoSEQ output contained only junctional sequences without quality scores, so filtering could not match that applied to full-length reads. Sequences were annotated with PyIR, a Python wrapper for IgBLAST v1.9, and V/J genes and CDR3 were assigned using IMGT germline references. Reads with weak V/J assignments (E-value above 1e-6), missing CDR3, stop codons, out-of-frame junctions, or ambiguous translated residues were removed. V3J clonotypes were defined by identical inferred V gene, J gene, and CDR3 amino acid sequence. Percentage overlap between repertoires was calculated by dividing the number of shared unique clonotypes by the size of the smaller repertoire. RTK rarefaction, the Chao1 estimator, and Recon v2.1 estimates of unobserved clonotypes were used to assess repertoire richness. For all TCRbeta clonotypes obtained by the gDNA method from four donors, generation probabilities were computed with OLGA. Drawn from immuneACCESS, this table holds only the in-frame rearrangements with V and J called that TCRdb kept. Clones are partly lost; checked studies trace under half to an unresolved V gene and leave the rest unexplained. V and J calls and clone size follow that table, whereas D and trimming were derived from the DNA. The sample table records about 1 million clones; more than 65% of these occur just once. Nearly 1.5% of the sample belongs to the ten largest clones.

Remarks on this clone: This receptor's antigen is unknown. The record has no base qualities; no much larger clone is one base away.

CDR1 and CDR2 were assigned from the germline V gene as MNHNS and SASEGT. From the cysteine up to the phenylalanine, the CDR3 has a length of 16 residues. Only the CDR3 DNA stays, 48 bases, in frame from base 1. Cut back by 4 bases and 3 bases, the V and J ends lie 18 bases apart. Results the study describes overall, beyond this receptor: Even with the large sequencing depth, rarefaction of the sorted-subset datasets indicated that sequencing was incomplete. Naive subsets generally had larger estimated clonotype richness than memory subsets did. Pairwise subsampling led to the expectation that sequencing depth would affect the degree of clonotype sharing among donors. Because the study included only a small number of donors, the genetic and exposure-history diversity represented was limited. Higher generation probabilities were observed for clonotypes shared by all four sorted-subset donors than for non-shared clonotypes. Approximately 4.8% of naive CD4, approximately 3.7% of naive CD8, roughly 2.5% of memory CD4, and 0.4% of memory CD8 clonotypes were shared across several donors. Sampling was restricted to blood, and TCR repertoires in tissues likely differ from the TCR repertoires found in blood.

The clonotype originates from a man between 18 and 35 years old in good health. This sequence uses TRBV6-1 and TRBJ1-1; TRBD1 is possibly the D segment (5 matching bases). Sample: memory CD4+ T cells sorted from blood. This sample's cell subset or site label indicates: CD45RA-negative fraction. The CDR3: CASSGKGVRVYTEAFF. The bases are TGTGCCAGCAGTGGGAAAGGTGTCAGGGTGTACACTGAAGCTTTCTTT.